Below are 21 T cell receptor beta chains sequenced from a single sample in a study of cytomegalovirus exposure and HLA in healthy donors. Primers for the PCR totalled 60 Vbeta and 13 Jbeta. Some clones are missing from TCRdb's copy, which holds only in-frame ones; the method was immunoSEQ multiplex PCR. The table includes 60,000 to 70,000 clones, roughly 79% detected once. The sample consisted of PBMCs. The receptors were gathered from a man aged 45-65 years in good health and CMV-seronegative.

The chain links TRBV7-9 to TRBJ2-6; no clear D. The germline V gene encodes CDR1 SEHNR and CDR2 FQNEAQ (reference sequence). V was clipped by 0 bases and J by 0 bases, with 9 bases between them. This CDR3 has 17 residues. The CDR3 loop is CASSLALVSSGANVLTF. The CDR3 DNA is TGTGCCAGCAGCTTAGCATTAGTGAGCTCTGGGGCCAACGTCCTGACTTTC.

This chain uses TRBV5-8 with TRBJ2-3; 11 bases align to TRBD2. V dropped 0 bases and J dropped 3; count of bases not matched to a gene: 6. The CDR3 runs to 17 residues. Per the germline V gene, CDR1 is SGHTS and CDR2 is YDEGEE. The CDR3, as DNA: TGTGCCAGCAGCTTGGGGCTAGCGGGGGGTCTGACAGATACGCAGTATTTT. This codes for CASSLGLAGGLTDTQYF. Full variable domain (missing parts from reference TRBV5-8 and TRBJ2-3): EAGVTQSPTHLIKTRGQQATLRCSPISGHTSVYWYQQALGLGLQFLLWYDEGEERNRGNFPPRFSGRQFPNYSSELNVNALELEDSALYLCASSLGLAGGLTDTQYFGPGTRLTVL.

The chain links TRBV5-1 to TRBJ1-3; maybe TRBD1 (6 bases). CDR1 SGHRS and CDR2 YFSETQ come from the germline V gene. Between the trimmed V and J ends, which lost 1 base and 0 bases, there was a span of 17 bases. The CDR3 is 18 residues long. In nucleotides, the CDR3 is TGCGCCAGCAGCTTGTTTATTCTCTTACAGGGCTCTGGAAACACCATATATTTT. Protein product: CASSLFILLQGSGNTIYF.

The chain employs TRBV4-2 and TRBJ1-5; D is undetermined. This CDR3 region has 19 residues. With 0 bases removed from V and 7 bases from J, the gap between germline ends came to 25 bases. The germline gives CDR1 LGHNA, CDR2 YNFKEQ. The CDR3: CASSQDIRGPQPFGQPQHF. CDR3 nucleotide sequence: TGTGCCAGCAGCCAAGATATAAGAGGGCCGCAACCTTTCGGACAGCCCCAGCATTTT.

The chain recombines TRBV6-5 with TRBJ2-1; D perhaps matches TRBD2 (6 bases). CDR3 size: 16 residues. V was pared by 0 bases and J by 7 bases, with 16 bases between. The germline CDR1 and CDR2 sequences are MNHEY and SVGAGI. Here the CDR3 DNA reads TGTGCCAGCAGTTACTCGAGGCGGGGTACCTTGAATGAGCAGTTCTTC. This sequence encodes CASSYSRRGTLNEQFF.

The rearrangement joins TRBV7-3 to TRBJ2-1; D may be TRBD2 (6 bases). V lost 2 bases, J lost 4 bases, and 12 bases lay in between. The CDR3 runs to 15 residues. The germline V gene encodes CDR1 SGHTA and CDR2 FQGTGA. CDR3 DNA sequence: TGTGCCAGCAGCTTAGGGTGGGGGACTTACAATGAGCAGTTCTTC. Its translation: CASSLGWGTYNEQFF.

J is TRBJ2-2 and V is TRBV4-3, with 9 nucleotides matching TRBD2. V was pared by 3 bases and J by 8 bases, with 19 bases of the junction left unmatched. Germline V gene lookup returns CDR1 LGHNA and CDR2 YSLEER. The CDR3 is 19 amino acids. The CDR3 sequence: CASSQQPGSGSTGTGELFF. The CDR3 nucleotides read TGCGCCAGCAGCCAGCAACCTGGTAGCGGGAGCACCGGGACGGGGGAGCTGTTTTTT.

This chain connects TRBV11-2 to TRBJ2-5; 7 bases are shared with TRBD1. The trim removed 5 bases at V and 4 bases at J, leaving 7 bases unmatched. This CDR3 is 14 amino acids long. CDR1 is SGHAT, CDR2 FQNNGV, per germline. This chain's CDR3 is CASSNPTGSETQYF. The CDR3 DNA is TGTGCCAGCAGCAACCCGACAGGGTCAGAGACCCAGTACTTC.

The J gene is TRBJ2-7, the V gene TRBV7-2; no firm D call. This CDR3 has 16 amino acids. Germline V gives CDR1 SGHTA, CDR2 FQGNSA. The V gene lost 4 bases and the J gene lost 5 bases, with 21 bases spanning the gap. The CDR3: CASSSGGSSAANEQYF. As DNA, the CDR3 is TGTGCCAGCAGCTCCGGCGGATCCAGCGCCGCGAACGAGCAGTACTTC.

The CDR3 loop is CSVEAGGGRAFF. The DNA of the CDR3 is TGCAGCGTTGAAGCAGGGGGCGGAAGGGCTTTCTTT. The gene calls are TRBV29-1 and TRBJ1-1; 8 bases map to TRBD1. J lost 11 bases, V lost 1 base, and 6 bases had no gene match. The germline V gene has CDR1 SQVTM and CDR2 ANQGSEA. This CDR3 comprises 12 residues. Full variable domain (outside the CDR3, taken from reference TRBV29-1 and TRBJ1-1): SAVISQKPSRDICQRGTSLTIQCQVDSQVTMMFWYRQQPGQSLTLIATANQGSEATYESGFVIDKFPISRPNLTFSTLTVSNMSPEDSSIYLCSVEAGGGRAFFGQGTRLTVV.

The V gene is TRBV21-1, the J gene TRBJ1-1; the table names TRBD1, a call not compared with the DNA. TRBV21-1 is termed a pseudogene. This CDR3 spans 15 amino acids. CDR3 sequence (DNA): TGTGCCAGCAGTGGGGGGAACAGGGGGCACACTGAAGCTTTCTTT. It is translated as CASSGGNRGHTEAFF.

This clone was counted a single time. This sequence joins TRBV27 and TRBJ2-5, with a tentative D call TRBD2 (5 bases). Germline CDR1 reads MNHEY; CDR2 reads SMNVEV (reference sequence). The CDR3 has 12 residues. Trimming shortened V by 6 bases and J by 3 bases, and 8 bases separated the two germline ends. Here the CDR3 DNA reads TGTGCCAGCAGGAGCGGTAAAGAGACCCAGTACTTC. Translation: CASRSGKETQYF.

V gene TRBV27 combines with J gene TRBJ1-2; no clear D. Trimming removed 0 bases at V and 8 bases at J, with 10 bases between. The CDR3 totals 13 residues. CDR1 and CDR2 from the germline V gene are MNHEY and SMNVEV (reference sequence). This CDR3 reads CASSLSGTGGYTF. DNA for the CDR3: TGTGCCAGCAGTTTATCGGGTACGGGAGGCTACACCTTC.

This clone was counted only a few times. The CDR3 sequence: CASSLVWGLAGKRNEQFF. In DNA form, the CDR3 reads TGTGCCAGCAGCTTAGTGTGGGGACTAGCGGGGAAAAGGAATGAGCAGTTCTTC. The rearrangement uses TRBV11-2 and TRBJ2-1, with 13 bases matching TRBD2. The CDR3 totals 18 residues. The germline CDR1 and CDR2 sequences are SGHAT and FQNNGV. After removal of 1 base from V and 7 bases from J, the junction contained 10 bases not matched to a gene.

The genes are TRBV28 and TRBJ1-1; 9 nucleotides line up with TRBD1. V dropped 5 bases and J dropped 3; count of bases not matched to a gene: 7. Germline V CDR1 and CDR2: MDHEN, SYDVKM. The CDR3 consists of 15 residues. For the CDR3, the DNA is TGTGCCAGCAGTCCACCCGGGACAGGGCACACTGAAGCTTTCTTT. Encoded protein: CASSPPGTGHTEAFF.

J is TRBJ2-1 and V is TRBV6-6; TRBD1 agrees at 7 bases. Germline CDR1 and CDR2: MNHNY and SVGAGI (reference sequence). This CDR3 region has 15 residues. The junction had 3 bases not matched to a gene; V was cut back by 2 bases and J by 2 bases. The CDR3 DNA is TGTGCCAGCAGTTACGGAGACAGGGCCTACAATGAGCAGTTCTTC. Amino acid sequence: CASSYGDRAYNEQFF.

The genes are TRBV6-5 and TRBJ2-1, with D possibly matching TRBD2 (6 bases). V lost 6 bases to trimming and J lost 9 bases, with 15 bases between them. There are 13 residues in the CDR3. Germline-derived CDR1 and CDR2 are MNHEY and SVGAGI. As DNA, the CDR3 is TGTGCCAGCAGCAATATAGCGGTTGGTGAGCAGTTCTTC. Amino acid sequence: CASSNIAVGEQFF.

The chain joins TRBV27 to TRBJ2-2; TRBD2 is a possible D gene (5 bases). Trimming took 2 bases from V and 8 from J, leaving 9 bases between them. CDR1 is MNHEY, CDR2 SMNVEV, per germline (reference sequence). There are 13 residues in the CDR3. The CDR3 is CASSLRGLGELFF. The CDR3 DNA reads as TGTGCCAGCAGTTTACGAGGGTTGGGGGAGCTGTTTTTT.

The V and J genes are TRBV18 and TRBJ2-7, with 8 positions matching TRBD2. Trimming took 6 bases from V and 3 from J; bases not matched to a gene: 1. Germline V CDR1 and CDR2: KGHSH, LQKENI. The CDR3 contains 12 residues. CDR3 region: CASSAGGYEQYF. CDR3 nucleotide sequence: TGTGCCAGCTCGGCGGGAGGCTACGAGCAGTACTTC.

The chain recombines TRBV7-8 with TRBJ1-1, with 8 bases identical to TRBD1. With 6 bases clipped from V and 0 bases from J, the junction kept 12 bases outside the gene matches. The germline V gene has CDR1 SGHVS and CDR2 FQNEAQ. This CDR3 comprises 17 residues. CDR3 sequence: CASSSDRAILMNTEAFF. The CDR3 bases are TGTGCCAGCAGTTCGGACAGGGCAATCCTCATGAACACTGAAGCTTTCTTT.

V and J are TRBV6-1 and TRBJ2-6; maybe TRBD2 (5 bases). The CDR3 runs to 15 residues. CDR1 is MNHNS, CDR2 SASEGT, per germline. The V gene lost 1 base and the J gene lost 2 bases, with 6 bases spanning the gap. The CDR3 DNA reads TGTGCCAGCAGTGAAGGAGGGACTGGGGCCAACGTCCTGACTTTC. Amino acid sequence: CASSEGGTGANVLTF.